This record concerns one T cell receptor (beta chain) sequence. Its antigen is not yet known. Per-nucleotide qualities are absent, and no much larger clonotype sits a single base away. The library was produced with the immunoSEQ multiplex PCR assay. In TCRdb, the immuneACCESS table is reduced to in-frame sequences with V and J assigned. These tables do not hold every clone; where another copy was compared, an unresolved V gene accounts for under half, and the others remain unexplained. The sample profile shows about 62,000 clones; around 77% of them were found once. Of the sample, about 3% is held by the ten largest clones. The CDR1 and CDR2 encoded by the germline V gene (reference sequence) are SEHNR and FQNEAQ. The CDR3 goes from the cysteine to the phenylalanine over 19 residues. The kept DNA is CDR3 alone, 57 bases in frame from the first base. V is shortened by 1 base, J by 4 bases, and the region joining them spans 22 bases.

The study tested focal radiation therapy combined with CTLA-4 blockade (ipilimumab) in patients with chemo-refractory metastatic non-small-cell lung cancer. This sample is part of a study of radiotherapy plus CTLA-4 blockade in lung cancer (dated by TCRdb to 2016 to 2019). Concerning the study at large: Among the enrolled patients, about 19% had an objective response, and approximately 33% reached disease control.

The full study reports these points: The strongest predictors of response were reported to be early dynamic shifts in blood T cell clones along with a rise in serum interferon-beta following radiation. After treatment with radiotherapy and ipilimumab, TCR clones that came from tumors expanded in the peripheral blood.

The chain employs TRBV7-9 and TRBJ2-2, with no confident D gene call. The sequence derives from a human donor with non-small cell lung cancer who had a complete response to radiotherapy plus ipilimumab. Sequenced here: peripheral blood, sampled from a patient treated with radiotherapy plus ipilimumab. The CDR3 reads CASSLESTRWAIGTGELFF. The DNA reads TGTGCCAGCAGCTTAGAATCCACCAGGTGGGCGATCGGCACCGGGGAGCTGTTTTTT.